The 23 T cell receptor beta chains listed next were all sequenced from one sample in a study of regulatory T cells in long-lasting Graves disease. Construction of TCR beta libraries relied on iRepertoire HTBI primers and on Arm-PCR targeting CDR3 regions. One entry per CDR3 protein results from TCRdb running MiXCR on the multiplex PCR reads. The repertoire includes hundreds of thousands of distinct CDR3 sequences, around 15% of them detected once, and under 20% sits in the top ten. Documented time point: newly diagnosed GD, antithyroid drugs for less than 3 months. The authors made the TCR library using RNA they extracted from PBMCs. These same data were also listed under a study on T cells in Graves' hyperthyroidism and ophthalmopathy.

This specimen was peripheral blood mononuclear cells (PBMCs), taken at new diagnosis, from a patient treated with antithyroid drugs. These receptor sequences come from a woman aged 25 to 39 with Graves disease.

With regard to this clonotype: Germline is not matched at one junction end, which may reflect a read error. The chain employs TRBV9 and TRBJ1-6; D is unresolved. The CDR3 is 16 amino acids. Per germline, CDR1 SGDLS and CDR2 YYNGEE. CDR3 residues: CASNVAPTSGISPLHF. The CDR3 coding sequence is TGTGCCAGCAACGTAGCTCCGACATCGGGAATATCACCCCTCCACTTT.

The chain recombines TRBV19 with TRBJ2-1; D remains ambiguous. The CDR3 consists of 13 residues. The germline gives CDR1 LNHDA, CDR2 SQIVND (reference sequence). Trimming removed 7 bases from V and 5 bases from J, with 12 bases in between. CDR3 DNA: TGTGCCAGTATTAGTAAGGGTCACAATGAGCAGTTCTTC. Its protein product is CASISKGHNEQFF.

This clonotype has a handful of counts. Compared with germline, one end of the junction differs, possibly owing to a read error. The chain has TRBV2 and TRBJ2-6; possibly TRBD1 or TRBD2 for D (6 bases each). Looked up from germline, CDR1 is SNHLY and CDR2 is FYNNEI. This CDR3 is 17 amino acids long. The CDR3 region is CTSSNGGGSSGANVLTF. CDR3 nucleotides: TGTACCAGCAGCAATGGAGGGGGGAGCTCTGGGGCCAACGTCCTGACTTTC.

This chain links TRBV28 with TRBJ1-1; no definite D call. V was clipped by 6 bases and J by 5 bases, with 10 bases between them. This CDR3 is 12 amino acids long. Per germline, CDR1 MDHEN and CDR2 SYDVKM. CDR3 coding DNA: TGTGCCAGCAGGGCGGTTGGGACTGAAGCTTTCTTT. Protein product: CASRAVGTEAFF. The whole variable domain, filled in from reference TRBV28 and TRBJ1-1, reads DVKVTQSSRYLVKRTGEKVFLECVQDMDHENMFWYRQDPGLGLRLIYFSYDVKMKEKGDIPEGYSVSREKKERFSLILESASTNQTSMYLCASRAVGTEAFFGQGTRLTVV.

Many counts were recorded for this clonotype. The chain uses TRBV28 and TRBJ1-1; 9 bases match TRBD1. The germline gives CDR1 MDHEN, CDR2 SYDVKM. The CDR3 has 16 residues. V shed 5 bases and J 2 bases; nucleotides not matched to a gene: 9. The chain's CDR3 is CASSQHPGQGNTEAFF. The CDR3 DNA reads TGTGCCAGCAGTCAACACCCGGGACAGGGAAACACTGAAGCTTTCTTT.

In this sample, this clonotype turned up a few times. The chain's CDR3 is CASSYSLGTGGELFF. The CDR3 bases are TGTGCCAGCAGTTACTCACTGGGGACGGGCGGGGAGCTGTTTTTT. The chain recombines TRBV6-9 with TRBJ2-2, with D perhaps being TRBD1 or TRBD2 (5 bases each). Trimming left V 3 bases short and J 7 bases short, with 15 bases between. The CDR3 runs 15 residues. Germline values: CDR1 MNHGY, CDR2 SVAAGI.

This clonotype was counted ten times or more. This chain joins TRBV6-1 and TRBJ2-3; 7 bases line up with TRBD1. The V gene end was trimmed by 3 bases and the J gene end by 2 bases; junction bases not matched to a gene: 17. This CDR3 spans 19 amino acids. The germline V gene encodes CDR1 MNHNS and CDR2 SASEGT. The CDR3 nucleotides are TGTGCCAGCAGTGATCGAATCGGGTCGAGGGGGCTTCCCACAGATACGCAGTATTTT. Its protein is CASSDRIGSRGLPTDTQYF.

This clonotype was seen ten or more times. This chain links TRBV6-1 with TRBJ1-1; no definite D call. There are 14 residues in the CDR3. From germline, CDR1 is MNHNS and CDR2 SASEGT. Trimming took 6 bases from V and 1 from J, leaving 12 bases between them. The chain's CDR3 is CASSLISGNTEAFF. CDR3 nucleotide sequence: TGTGCCAGCAGCCTGATATCAGGGAACACTGAAGCTTTCTTT.

This clonotype showed up many times. In DNA form, the CDR3 reads TGTGCCAGCAGATCTAACGACAGGGGCAAAGAGACCCAGTACTTC. It specifies CASRSNDRGKETQYF. The chain joins TRBV28 to TRBJ2-5; 8 nucleotides match TRBD1. J gave up 3 bases and V 6 bases, and 9 bases lay outside the gene matches. The CDR3 extends over 15 amino acids. Germline V CDR1 and CDR2: MDHEN, SYDVKM.

V is TRBV5-1 and J is TRBJ1-1; D perhaps matches TRBD1 (6 bases). Trimming pared 4 bases from V and 0 bases from J, leaving 16 bases between. The CDR3 runs to 16 residues. Germline CDR1 is SGHRS and CDR2 is YFSETQ. This chain's CDR3 is CASSQAGGGLNTEAFF. CDR3 nucleotide sequence: TGCGCCAGCAGCCAAGCGGGGGGCGGGTTGAACACTGAAGCTTTCTTT.

This clonotype has at least ten counts. The rearrangement links TRBV20-1 to TRBJ1-5; D call uncertain. The V gene's germline CDR1 is DFQATT and CDR2 SNEGSKA (reference sequence). This CDR3 contains 14 residues. V lost 6 bases, J lost 5 bases, and 17 bases lay in between. This CDR3 reads CSAHPGLRDQPQHF. The DNA of the CDR3 is TGCAGTGCCCACCCGGGGTTGCGGGATCAGCCCCAGCATTTT.

This clonotype was recorded at least ten times. The V and J genes are TRBV7-2 and TRBJ1-1; TRBD1 might be the D (6 bases). The CDR3 is 16 amino acids. Germline CDR1 SGHTA, CDR2 FQGNSA. The V end was cut by 1 base, the J end by 0 bases, with 12 bases between. The CDR3 DNA reads as TGTGCCAGCAGCTTAGGAAAGGGGGTTCTGAACACTGAAGCTTTCTTT. Protein product: CASSLGKGVLNTEAFF.

The chain has TRBV7-9 and TRBJ2-4; D perhaps matches TRBD1 (5 bases). CDR3 length: 13 amino acids. V was cut by 11 bases and J by 0 bases, with 11 bases left in between. The V gene's germline CDR1 is SEHNR and CDR2 FQNEAQ (reference sequence). CDR3 residues: CAVRQLAKNIQYF. In DNA form, the CDR3 reads TGTGCCGTCCGACAGTTAGCCAAAAACATTCAGTACTTC.

This clonotype was picked up a small number of times. V is TRBV30 and J is TRBJ2-2; D call uncertain. CDR3 length: 12 residues. Germline V gene sequence: CDR1 GTSNPN, CDR2 SVGIG (reference sequence). Trimming took 0 bases from V and 5 from J, leaving 4 bases between them. CDR3 amino acids: CAWSVVTGELFF. CDR3 DNA: TGTGCCTGGAGTGTGGTAACCGGGGAGCTGTTTTTT.

This clonotype has just a few counts. This CDR3 reads CASGPKQFF. The CDR3 DNA reads TGTGCCAGCGGACCCAAGCAGTTCTTC. The chain carries TRBV12-3 or TRBV12-4 and TRBJ2-1; D is unclear. This CDR3 spans 9 amino acids. The germline V and J ends were trimmed by 8 bases and 11 bases, with 7 bases remaining between them.

The table lists this clonotype with a few counts. This chain connects TRBV18 to TRBJ2-1; tentative D call: TRBD2 (6 bases). Trimming took off 2 bases at V and 4 bases at J, with 9 bases between the two ends. The germline CDR1 and CDR2 sequences are KGHSH and LQKENI. CDR3 length: 14 amino acids. This CDR3 is CASSPRDLYNEQFF. In DNA form, the CDR3 reads TGTGCCAGCTCACCAAGGGACTTGTACAATGAGCAGTTCTTC.

This clonotype was seen a handful of times. A much larger clone is a single base away; this may be a read error. The CDR3 loop is CASSSLGTGSTDTQCF. The CDR3 DNA follows: TGTGCCAGCAGTTCTCTCGGGACAGGGAGCACAGATACGCAGTGTTTT. This chain links TRBV27 with TRBJ2-3; 9 bases map to TRBD1. Germline V gives CDR1 MNHEY, CDR2 SMNVEV (reference sequence). The CDR3 spans 16 residues.

This clonotype was observed many times. The chain employs TRBV5-6 and TRBJ1-2; maybe TRBD1 (6 bases). Trimming took 1 base from V and 4 from J, leaving 11 bases between them. CDR3 length: 14 residues. CDR1 and CDR2 (germline): SGHDT, YYEEEE. In DNA, the CDR3 is TGTGCCAGCAGCTTGCGACAGGCCCCCTATGGCTACACCTTC. It encodes CASSLRQAPYGYTF. Variable domain in full (rest from reference TRBV5-6 and TRBJ1-2): DAGVTQSPTHLIKTRGQQVTLRCSPKSGHDTVSWYQQALGQGPQFIFQYYEEEERQRGNFPDRFSGHQFPNYSSELNVNALLLGDSALYLCASSLRQAPYGYTFGSGTRLTVV.

This clonotype came up a few times. The V call is TRBV20-1, the J call TRBJ2-2, with no clear D. V dropped 8 bases and J dropped 1 base, with 8 bases sitting between them. The CDR3 spans 12 residues. Germline CDR1 and CDR2: DFQATT and SNEGSKA (reference sequence). This CDR3 is CSLFGNTGELFF. The CDR3 bases are TGCAGTCTGTTCGGGAACACCGGGGAGCTGTTTTTT.

This clonotype came up many times. CDR3 sequence reads: CASSSGQGALLSPLHF. The CDR3, as DNA: TGTGCCAGCAGTTCTGGACAGGGGGCGCTTCTATCACCCCTCCACTTT. The chain recombines TRBV6-5 with TRBJ1-6, with 11 bases lining up with TRBD1. Germline lookup yields CDR1 MNHEY and CDR2 SVGAGI. The CDR3 covers 16 residues. Unmatched junction bases numbered 9, after V lost 4 bases and J lost 10 bases.

This clonotype was detected only a few times. V and J are TRBV3-1 and TRBJ1-6, with D maybe TRBD1 (5 bases). The CDR3 length is 13 residues. Germline-derived CDR1 and CDR2 are LGHDT and YNNKEL (reference sequence). Trimming cost V 0 bases and J 8 bases, with 5 bases left between them. Here the CDR3 reads CASSQEGDSPLHF. The CDR3 DNA reads TGTGCCAGCAGCCAAGAGGGGGATTCACCCCTCCACTTT.

This clonotype came up many times. The chain employs TRBV5-1 and TRBJ1-1; D gene ambiguous. Germline V gives CDR1 SGHRS, CDR2 YFSETQ. The CDR3 contains 14 residues. Trimming removed 2 bases at V and 0 bases at J, with 8 bases between. The CDR3 region has the DNA TGCGCCAGCAGCTTCGTCGACTTGAACACTGAAGCTTTCTTT. Protein: CASSFVDLNTEAFF.

Only a few counts were recorded for this clonotype. This chain links TRBV5-1 with TRBJ2-2; D is possibly TRBD2 (5 bases). The CDR3 extends over 16 amino acids. Germline values: CDR1 SGHRS, CDR2 YFSETQ. V lost 0 bases, J lost 0 bases, and 9 bases lay in between. The CDR3 nucleotides read TGCGCCAGCAGCTTGGAACCGGACTCGAACACCGGGGAGCTGTTTTTT. Amino acids: CASSLEPDSNTGELFF.